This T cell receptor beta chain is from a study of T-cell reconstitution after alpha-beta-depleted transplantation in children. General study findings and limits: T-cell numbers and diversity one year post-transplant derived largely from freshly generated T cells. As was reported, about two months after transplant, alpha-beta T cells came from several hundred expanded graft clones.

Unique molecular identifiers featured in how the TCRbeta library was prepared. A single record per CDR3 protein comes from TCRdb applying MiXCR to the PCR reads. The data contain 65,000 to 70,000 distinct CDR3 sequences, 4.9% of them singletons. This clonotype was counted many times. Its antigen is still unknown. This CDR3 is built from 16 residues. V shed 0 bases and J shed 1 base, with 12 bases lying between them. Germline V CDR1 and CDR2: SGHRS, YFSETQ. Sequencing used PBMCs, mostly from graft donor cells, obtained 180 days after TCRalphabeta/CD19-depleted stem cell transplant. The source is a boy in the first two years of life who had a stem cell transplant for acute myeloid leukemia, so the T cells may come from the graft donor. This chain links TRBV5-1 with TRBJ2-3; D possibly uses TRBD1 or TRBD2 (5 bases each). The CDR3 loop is CASSLDGRDRTDTQYF. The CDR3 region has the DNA TGCGCCAGCAGCTTGGACGGCAGGGACCGCACAGATACGCAGTATTTT.